The entry below gives a single TCR beta chain sequence along with its context. Its antigen is currently not known. No base-level quality is on record; no much larger clone is a single base apart. This entry comes from a study of cytomegalovirus exposure and HLA in healthy donors (dated by TCRdb to about 2017). Turning to the overall study: An earlier analysis of around 600 of the donors reported 250 to 300 Gb of sequence data and 100 million to 140 million unique TCR beta sequences from about 179 million T cells. A later analysis re-examined previously published TCR beta repertoires from around 670 donors and added high-resolution HLA genotyping to investigate patterns of TCR occurrence. Along with the roughly 670-subject first cohort, a separate validation cohort of over a hundred different subjects was used. Typing coverage differed by locus: A, B, C, DRB1 and DQB1 were typed in roughly 620-630 donors, DQA1 in 500 to 550, DPA1 in some 600, and DPB1 in roughly 470. To predict cytomegalovirus infection status, the study combined high-throughput TCR immunosequencing, statistical association of individual TCRs with disease status, and machine learning. Among 300 to 450 genotyped donors of the cohort, an average of 235,054 unique TCR beta nucleotide sequences were sequenced per donor, around 20% of them non-productive. An early release that covered more than 550 HLA-typed donors contained around 330 gigabases of sequencing data and 80 million or so unique TCR sequences. A later genetic analysis used genome-wide SNP genotypes for about 65% of the roughly 670 donors, treating that subset as a discovery cohort. Every discovery cohort repertoire had been produced on one sequencing platform. The genetic ancestry cluster associated with self-reported Caucasian donors included 81% of the roughly 400 genotyped donors. Using immunosequencing, the study profiled T cell repertoires from 500 to 800 subjects and related those repertoires to cytomegalovirus serostatus. Both class I and class II loci were covered by HLA typing, at four-digit resolution. Because of strong linkage in the cohort, roughly five DR-DQ haplotypes were treated as single units for association and clustering. Donor age, sex, ethnicity and CMV serostatus were compiled alongside the repertoire data. The study aimed to test whether cataloging public T cell receptors could reveal signatures of past pathogen exposure. In an earlier analysis of over 550 of the donors, high-throughput TCR beta sequencing was used to judge whether each TCR beta V gene segment behaved as functional or pseudogenic. In the later analysis, no new phenotypic data were used to find candidate immune exposures; instead, reliance was placed on TCR beta sequences and their occurrence across donors.

Libraries were built with the immunoSEQ multiplex PCR assay. A mixture of 60 forward primers for TCR Vbeta segments and 13 reverse primers for TCR Jbeta segments was used in the multiplex PCR. The CDR3 region of rearranged TCR beta genes was amplified from genomic DNA with a multiplex PCR assay. The amplified TCR beta libraries were sequenced on the Illumina HiSeq System as 87-base-pair reads. Per the source publication's procedure: Across the 670 or so repertoires, a later analysis counted about 81 million unique TCR beta chains, 9 million to 14 million of which were shared by at least two donors. Raw reads were error-corrected and collapsed into unique sequences by a nearest-neighbor algorithm in which closely related sequences were merged to remove PCR and sequencing errors. CDR3 sequences were aligned to IMGT reference sequences to assign V, D and J gene segments. For a sequence to be retained, a match of at least six nucleotides to both a V gene segment and a J gene segment was required. A rearrangement counted as productive if the CDR3 had no stop codons and remained in frame with V and J, and every other rearrangement counted as non-productive. CDR3 was defined by IMGT convention, running from the second conserved V-encoded cysteine to the conserved J-encoded phenylalanine. Sequences without an unambiguous match to a single V gene segment were excluded from the earlier analysis of 500 to 700 of the donors. An earlier analysis of 550 to 650 of the donors classified V segments as functional when productive rearrangements were above 56.7% and as segregating when the standard deviation between donors was above 5%. A statistical classification framework was built to diagnose cytomegalovirus status from the catalog of TCR beta chain sequences. In a later analysis, V and J genes were assigned by comparing TCR nucleotide sequences against IMGT/GENE-DB human TR gene sequences. A later analysis assigned CDR3 sequences and most-parsimonious VDJ recombination scenarios with the TCRdist pipeline. A later analysis defined each TCR beta chain by its CDR3 amino acid sequence plus V-gene family, and excluded reads lacking a unique V-gene family. As a way to deal with suspected cross-contamination and a sequencing artifact, a later analysis dropped 640 or so nucleotide sequences that were highly shared and had low generation probability. In a later analysis, a clonal expansion index was calculated for each public chain from normalized within-repertoire ranks of inferred template counts. A later analysis computed generation probabilities with a VDJ recombination model fitted to out-of-frame rearrangements, and checked the results against IGoR. Hypergeometric tests were used in a later analysis to score TCR-TCR, TCR-HLA and TCR-CMV co-occurrence, with a repertoire-size bias correction applied to the TCR pairs. A later analysis estimated false discovery rates by permuting HLA or CMV assignments 20 times. In a later analysis, co-occurring TCRs were grouped using DBSCAN, and TCRdist sequence similarity was added for clustering within HLA-allele-positive subsets. Repertoires with fewer than 30,000 or more than 120,000 public chains, plus five repertoires with anomalous nucleotide sharing, were excluded from co-occurrence clustering. TCRdb carries this immuneACCESS record with in-frame sequences only. Its versions omit some clonotypes, under half of them owing to an unresolved V gene in the studies checked, with the rest unexplained. That table gives V, J and clone size, and the DNA gave D and trimming. The sample includes 95,000 to 110,000 clones, with under 85% observed a single time. The ten most abundant clones make up around 4% of the sample.

The cohort comprised 670 or so healthy bone marrow donors. At the time of sampling, every cohort member was nominally healthy, though immune exposures that went unrecorded were likely present. The donor was CMV seronegative and belonged to the group of over 350 seronegative cohort members. Each donor provided a peripheral blood sample, and peripheral blood mononuclear cells were used for TCR beta sequencing. The Qiagen DNeasy Blood Extraction Kit was used to extract genomic DNA from the blood cell samples. Overall study results and their limits: The study listed 164 TCR beta chains as associated with cytomegalovirus. V-gene and J-gene trimming of TCR beta chains was associated with a missense DCLRE1C variant in a later genetic analysis, and the association was replicated in an independent cohort. In this cohort, only TCR beta chains were sequenced, and detectable features were limited by the absence of alpha or paired-chain data. Because HLA typing was missing for some donors at each locus, association tests included only the typed subset. In a later analysis, most CMV-associated TCR beta chains were found to appear HLA-restricted, with HLA associations seemingly driven largely by CMV exposure. The presence/absence analyses assumed that sequencing depth was roughly uniform across donors, and that assumption may not be true. A few of the identified cytomegalovirus-associated TCR beta chains were confirmed in vitro to be specific for cytomegalovirus antigens. The authors suggested that the approach could potentially be extended to other disease states and immunological phenotypes. CMV serostatus was the only immune exposure information available for the cohort. A later analysis found that HLA-associated TCR beta chains were more clonally expanded and had lower generation probabilities than equally common non-associated chains. According to a later genetic analysis, donors in an Asian-associated ancestry cluster had fewer N-insertions in productive TCRs than the approximately 630-donor mean. When HLA alleles, especially DR and DQ, strongly co-occurred, attributing TCR associations to individual alleles was difficult. In a later analysis, 16,951 TCR beta sequences were associated with specific HLA alleles at a false discovery rate of 0.05. The sequencing pipeline was judged likely to have produced a cluster of highly shared sequence variants as a technical artifact. Most TCR sequences were observed very rarely across donors, whereas some public TCRs were present in many individuals. In both the original and validation cohorts, the classifier was reported to diagnose cytomegalovirus status with high specificity and sensitivity. Correlated functional status among segregating V segments might be attributable to linkage disequilibrium, but an unknown experimental factor could not be ruled out. According to a later analysis, parvovirus B19, influenza, CMV and Epstein-Barr virus appeared linked to several top co-occurrence clusters. A further reported finding was that TCR beta sequences accurately predicted the HLA-A and HLA-B alleles for most subjects in the first cohort. Broadly in line with IMGT annotations, most TCR beta V segments showed up in productive rearrangements about 87% or about 30% of the time in an earlier analysis of some 590 of the donors. In a later analysis, TCR association rates were found to vary across HLA loci, with the most associated TCRs seen for DRB1 alleles and the fewest for HLA-C alleles. Because counts were too low, seventeen rarely observed V segments, including chromosome 9 orphons, were left out of the earlier analysis of about 620 of the donors.

Material for sequencing was PBMCs. The receptor's source is a male donor in good health and CMV-seronegative.

In nucleotides, the sequence is TGTGCCAGCAGTGATACCCTAGCTCTTGCCTACAATGAGCAGTTCTTC. It specifies CASSDTLALAYNEQFF. Recombination joined TRBV2 with TRBJ2-1; perhaps TRBD2 is the D gene, with 5 bases matching. Between the V and J ends, shortened by 3 bases and 2 bases respectively, the junction contains 14 bases. Taken from cysteine to phenylalanine, the CDR3 has 16 residues. This entry keeps only the CDR3 DNA: 48 bases, framed from base 1. CDR1 and CDR2 are drawn from the germline V gene: SNHLY, FYNNEI.